What follows are 25 T cell receptor beta chains derived from one specimen sequenced in a study of T cell responses to AZD1222 COVID-19 vaccine. Data came from immunoSEQ multiplex PCR; TCRdb stores just in-frame clones and leaves some out. In the table there are some 170,000 clones, just over 90% of which are singletons. The sequencing here drew on peripheral blood, taken on day 0 of AZD1222 vaccination. The receptors were sampled from an adult in good health.

The chain has TRBV21-1 and TRBJ1-2; the table's D gene call, TRBD1, was not cross checked with the DNA. TRBV21-1 is reported as a pseudogene. This CDR3 region has 15 residues. The CDR3 protein is CASSHRGLWNYGYTF. CDR3 DNA: TGTGCCAGCAGCCACAGGGGGCTATGGAACTATGGCTACACCTTC.

The CDR3 coding sequence is TGTGCCAGCACTGGTTTGGGGTCGAGTGGCTACACCTTC. Amino acids: CASTGLGSSGYTF. The chain uses TRBV6-5 and TRBJ1-2; D is unclear. V was trimmed by 7 bases and J by 7 bases, leaving 16 bases between them. Germline V gives CDR1 MNHEY, CDR2 SVGAGI. The CDR3 length is 13 residues.

This chain connects TRBV2 to TRBJ1-5; D is ambiguous. CDR3 length: 15 amino acids. CDR1 is SNHLY and CDR2 is FYNNEI in the germline V gene. The V end lost 3 bases, the J end lost 5 bases, and 14 bases lay between the germline ends. CDR3 nucleotide sequence: TGTGCCAGCAGTGATGGCGGCACGCGGGATCAGCCCCAGCATTTT. The encoded protein is CASSDGGTRDQPQHF.

This clone appeared a few times. The CDR3 is CASSPSFGNGYTF. Written as DNA, the CDR3 is TGTGCCAGCAGCCCGTCGTTTGGGAATGGCTACACCTTC. This chain connects TRBV7-9 to TRBJ1-2; D not resolved. Germline-derived CDR1 and CDR2 are SEHNR and FQNEAQ (reference sequence). This CDR3 is 13 amino acids long. Deletions cut 5 bases from V and 6 bases from J, with 13 bases between.

This clone was detected only once. The V call is TRBV9, the J call TRBJ1-2; D is ambiguous. V was trimmed by 0 bases and J by 3 bases, leaving 3 bases between them. The CDR3 covers 12 residues. Germline V gene data show CDR1 as SGDLS and CDR2 as YYNGEE. CDR3 residues: CASSVDDYGYTF. CDR3 coding DNA: TGTGCCAGCAGCGTAGATGACTATGGCTACACCTTC.

This rearrangement joins TRBV6-5 to TRBJ1-5; possible D gene TRBD1, 5 bases. This CDR3 region has 13 residues. V gave up 11 bases and J gave up 2 bases, with 13 bases separating them. Germline V lookup: CDR1 MNHEY, CDR2 SVGAGI. CDR3 coding DNA: TGTGCCGTCGGGGCCCCCGGCAATCAGCCCCAGCATTTT. Translating it yields CAVGAPGNQPQHF.

The chain couples TRBV2 to TRBJ2-7; 10 nucleotides match TRBD1. V shed 4 bases, J shed 5 bases, and the junction held 8 bases outside the gene matches. The CDR3 totals 15 residues. Per the germline V gene, CDR1 is SNHLY and CDR2 is FYNNEI. As DNA, the CDR3 is TGTGCCAGCAGTGGCGCGGGACAGGGGTTCGACGAGCAGTACTTC. It yields the protein CASSGAGQGFDEQYF.

The chain has TRBV6-5 and TRBJ1-2, with 7 bases identical to TRBD1. The CDR3 runs 12 residues. After removal of 6 bases from V and 6 bases from J, the junction contained 4 bases not matched to a gene. The V gene's germline CDR1 is MNHEY and CDR2 SVGAGI. CDR3 residues: CASRRTGDGYTF. CDR3 bases: TGTGCCAGCAGGCGAACAGGGGATGGCTACACCTTC.

The V and J genes are TRBV11-3 and TRBJ2-6; possibly TRBD2 for D (5 bases). The CDR3 contains 15 residues. Trimming removed 1 base at V and 1 base at J, with 5 bases between. CDR1 and CDR2 from the germline V gene are SGHNT and YENEEA. CDR3 sequence reads: CASSLGGSGANVLTF. The CDR3 DNA reads TGTGCCAGCAGCTTAGGAGGGTCTGGGGCCAACGTCCTGACTTTC.

The V gene is TRBV6-5, the J gene TRBJ2-7, with 10 bases identical to TRBD2. V dropped 0 bases and J dropped 4; count of bases not matched to a gene: 6. Germline lookup yields CDR1 MNHEY and CDR2 SVGAGI. The CDR3 contains 16 residues. Written as DNA, the CDR3 is TGTGCCAGCAGTTACTCGAAGGCAGCGGGAGGGTACGAGCAGTACTTC. Amino acids: CASSYSKAAGGYEQYF.

The CDR3 loop reads CASSIPTGVGNTIYF. CDR3 nucleotide sequence: TGTGCCAGTAGTATCCCCACAGGGGTTGGAAACACCATATATTTT. The chain is built from TRBV19 and TRBJ1-3; 7 bases line up with TRBD1. V lost 3 bases to trimming and J lost 3 bases; unmatched junction nucleotides: 5. Germline CDR1 reads LNHDA; CDR2 reads SQIVND (reference sequence). The CDR3 contains 15 residues.

The gene calls are TRBV2 and TRBJ2-7; D is undetermined. V was cut by 5 bases and J by 3 bases, with 5 bases left in between. Germline V gives CDR1 SNHLY, CDR2 FYNNEI. CDR3 length: 11 amino acids. The CDR3 protein is CASSMLYEQYF. In nucleotides, the CDR3 is TGTGCCAGCAGTATGCTCTACGAGCAGTACTTC.

CDR3 in DNA: TGTGCCAGCAGTTCTATAATTCTAATGAACACTGAAGCTTTCTTT. Translation gives CASSSIILMNTEAFF. V is TRBV27 and J is TRBJ1-1, with D unclear. CDR3 length equals 15 residues. The germline gives CDR1 MNHEY, CDR2 SMNVEV (reference sequence). The V gene lost 4 bases and the J gene lost 0 bases, with 12 bases spanning the gap.

The rearrangement joins TRBV11-2 to TRBJ1-1, with no clear D. V gave up 0 bases and J gave up 1 base, with 9 bases separating them. Germline V gene sequence: CDR1 SGHAT, CDR2 FQNNGV. The CDR3 covers 15 residues. This CDR3 reads CASSLEGLQNTEAFF. In DNA form, the CDR3 reads TGTGCCAGCAGCTTAGAAGGGTTACAGAACACTGAAGCTTTCTTT.

The V gene is TRBV20-1, the J gene TRBJ2-3, with 13 bases that match TRBD2. Germline V lookup: CDR1 DFQATT, CDR2 SNEGSKA (reference sequence). The V and J ends lost 3 bases and 1 base, in that order; junction bases with no gene match: 1. The CDR3 loop spans 15 amino acids. Here the CDR3 reads CSASGLAGGTDTQYF. The DNA for the CDR3 is TGCAGTGCTAGTGGACTAGCGGGGGGCACAGATACGCAGTATTTT.

V and J are TRBV5-4 and TRBJ1-1; TRBD1 aligns across 9 bases. From germline, CDR1 is SGHNT and CDR2 YYREEE (reference sequence). This CDR3 has 16 residues. Trimming at V came to 4 bases and at J to 0 bases, leaving 7 bases not matched to a gene. CDR3 nucleotides: TGTGCCAGCAGCCCGGAGGGACAGGGCATGAACACTGAAGCTTTCTTT. Protein product: CASSPEGQGMNTEAFF.

The chain joins TRBV5-8 to TRBJ2-1, with D perhaps matching TRBD1 (6 bases). Deletions cut 2 bases from V and 9 bases from J, with 12 bases between. The germline gives CDR1 SGHTS, CDR2 YDEGEE. The CDR3 length is 13 residues. CDR3 in DNA: TGTGCCAGCAGCTTACAGGGAATGAGTGAGCAGTTCTTC. Its translation: CASSLQGMSEQFF.

This chain uses TRBV25-1 with TRBJ2-5; D tentatively reads TRBD1 or TRBD2 (5 bases each). CDR3 length: 15 residues. Germline-derived CDR1 and CDR2 are MGHDK and SYGVNS. V dropped 4 bases and J dropped 2 bases, with 14 bases sitting between them. The CDR3 region is CASSGGAGPQETQYF. The CDR3, as DNA: TGTGCCAGCAGTGGAGGGGCAGGGCCTCAAGAGACCCAGTACTTC.

This sequence joins TRBV9 and TRBJ1-3; no clear D gene. The CDR3 extends over 15 amino acids. V lost 1 base and J lost 4, with 12 bases in between. Germline CDR1 and CDR2: SGDLS and YYNGEE. CDR3 amino acids: CASSVSEGRGNTIYF. The CDR3 nucleotides read TGTGCCAGCAGCGTATCTGAGGGTCGAGGAAACACCATATATTTT.

DNA for the CDR3: TGTGCCAGCAGCCCTGCCCCCGGGAGCGGGTATACGCAGTATTTT. Its translation is CASSPAPGSGYTQYF. This chain links TRBV11-3 with TRBJ2-3; a weak D match, TRBD2 (6 bases). Trimming stripped 5 bases from V and 7 bases from J, with 19 bases between. This CDR3 spans 15 amino acids. Germline CDR1 and CDR2: SGHNT and YENEEA.

The rearrangement uses TRBV5-1 and TRBJ1-2, with a possible D match to TRBD1 (5 bases). Germline loops: CDR1 SGHRS, CDR2 YFSETQ. The CDR3 sequence is 17 residues long. The V gene lost 2 bases and the J gene lost 2 bases, with 19 bases spanning the gap. The CDR3 DNA reads TGCGCCAGCAGCTTTTATCCCGCCGGGACGGCGAACTATGGCTACACCTTC. Amino acid sequence: CASSFYPAGTANYGYTF.

J is TRBJ1-1 and V is TRBV15; possible D gene TRBD1, 5 bases. Trimming removed 1 base at V and 2 bases at J, with 11 bases between. This CDR3 contains 15 residues. The germline V gene has CDR1 LNHNV and CDR2 YYDKDF (reference sequence). For the CDR3, the DNA is TGTGCCACCAGCAGAGCCGGGGGGTATAACACTGAAGCTTTCTTT. Its protein is CATSRAGGYNTEAFF.

The chain combines TRBV19 with TRBJ2-2, with D unresolved. Per germline, CDR1 LNHDA and CDR2 SQIVND (reference sequence). The V and J ends lost 3 bases and 2 bases respectively, with 10 bases between them. CDR3 size: 15 residues. The CDR3 nucleotides read TGTGCCAGTAGTATTGTGACCGGAAACACCGGGGAGCTGTTTTTT. Encoded protein: CASSIVTGNTGELFF.

This rearrangement joins TRBV19 to TRBJ1-1; possible D gene TRBD1, 5 bases. Trimming took off 3 bases at V and 0 bases at J, with 23 bases between the two ends. CDR1 is LNHDA, CDR2 SQIVND, per germline (reference sequence). This CDR3 contains 19 residues. DNA for the CDR3: TGTGCCAGTAGTATCCCCCCCCTACCAGGGCAACTAATGAACACTGAAGCTTTCTTT. Its translation: CASSIPPLPGQLMNTEAFF.

The chain employs TRBV6-4 and TRBJ1-5; unclear D gene. The germline gives CDR1 MRHNA, CDR2 SNTAGT. The CDR3 is 15 amino acids. V was pared by 0 bases and J by 1 base, with 7 bases between. As DNA, the CDR3 is TGTGCCAGCAGTGACTCTGGGGAGAGCAATCAGCCCCAGCATTTT. Translated: CASSDSGESNQPQHF.